These 18 T cell receptor beta chains share one sample of origin, sequenced in a study of human T cells and chemical hapten exposure. The study's library attached unique molecular identifiers to single cDNA molecules. TCRdb passed the reads through MiXCR, listing each CDR3 protein once. This table holds roughly 3,700 distinct CDR3 sequences, roughly half found once. Noted treatment: therapeutic diphenylcyclopropenone sensitization with weekly scalp DPC. Source: whole blood, taken before DPC sensitization or 2, 6, or about 24 weeks after (not recorded which). These receptors originate from an adult with alopecia areata. Some clones in this sample may be carry-over from other donors' samples. This table probably holds off-target reads from a library built for another chain.

The chain combines TRBV11-1 with TRBJ2-7; 13 bases line up with TRBD2. The J segment lost 6 bases and the V segment lost 0 bases, leaving 2 bases of the junction unmatched. The CDR3 is 15 residues long. CDR1 is SGHAT, CDR2 FQDESV, per germline (reference sequence). The CDR3 spells CASSLATSGGIEQYF. Here the CDR3 DNA reads TGTGCCAGCAGCTTAGCGACTAGCGGGGGGATCGAGCAGTACTTC.

This clonotype was recorded a few times. V is TRBV4-2 and J is TRBJ2-7; D is unresolved. CDR3 size: 15 residues. Trimming left V 1 base short and J 2 bases short, with 12 bases between. Germline-derived CDR1 and CDR2 are LGHNA and YNFKEQ. CDR3 in DNA: TGTGCCAGCAGCCAAGGTCTTGGATTTACCTACGAGCAGTACTTC. Protein sequence: CASSQGLGFTYEQYF.

The chain employs TRBV29-1 and TRBJ2-5; unclear D gene. Germline V gene sequence: CDR1 SQVTM, CDR2 ANQGSEA. V was clipped by 5 bases and J by 4 bases, with 8 bases between them. This CDR3 has 11 amino acids. CDR3 nucleotide sequence: TGCAGCGTTCCGGGCGGAGAGACCCAGTACTTC. Encoded protein: CSVPGGETQYF.

The gene calls are TRBV7-2 and TRBJ2-1; 10 positions match TRBD2. J lost 9 bases, V lost 1 base, and 6 bases had no gene match. Germline CDR1 SGHTA, CDR2 FQGNSA. The CDR3 length is 15 residues. CDR3 nucleotides: TGTGCCAGCAGCTTAGTATCCCTAGCGGGAGCTGAGCAGTTCTTC. This encodes CASSLVSLAGAEQFF.

V usage is TRBV5-1 and J usage is TRBJ2-7, with D possibly TRBD1 on 6 matching bases. V lost 2 bases and J 10 bases, leaving 16 bases between the germline ends. This CDR3 is built from 13 residues. Looked up from germline, CDR1 is SGHRS and CDR2 is YFSETQ. CDR3 DNA: TGCGCCAGCAGCTTTACCCCAACAGGGATACAGTACTTC. This sequence encodes CASSFTPTGIQYF.

The rearrangement links TRBV6-5 to TRBJ2-3; D gene ambiguous. V lost 10 bases and J 6 bases, leaving 11 bases between the germline ends. The CDR3 totals 11 residues. Germline V CDR1 and CDR2: MNHEY, SVGAGI. CDR3 nucleotides: TGTGCCAACGGGCCGAAGGATACGCAGTATTTT. Translation: CANGPKDTQYF.

The rearrangement joins TRBV18 to TRBJ2-3; D unresolved. The CDR3 sequence is 11 residues long. With 3 bases removed from V and 3 bases from J, the gap between germline ends came to 1 base. Germline V gene sequence: CDR1 KGHSH, CDR2 LQKENI. As DNA, the CDR3 is TGTGCCAGCTCACCGACAGATACGCAGTATTTT. As protein: CASSPTDTQYF.

The count of this clonotype is one. The rearrangement joins TRBV7-3 to TRBJ2-3; TRBD2 matches 8 bases. Germline assignment: CDR1 SGHTA and CDR2 FQGTGA. The CDR3 contains 18 residues. The V gene end was trimmed by 3 bases and the J gene end by 2 bases; junction bases not matched to a gene: 13. The CDR3: CASSLKSLLADFTDTQYF. The CDR3, as DNA: TGTGCCAGCAGCTTGAAGTCATTACTAGCGGATTTCACAGATACGCAGTATTTT.

V and J are TRBV20-1 and TRBJ2-1, with 9 bases aligning to TRBD2. The J segment lost 2 bases and the V segment lost 7 bases, leaving 9 bases of the junction unmatched. The CDR3 totals 15 residues. Germline CDR1 DFQATT, CDR2 SNEGSKA (reference sequence). CDR3 amino acids: CSGPPGTSPYNEQFF. CDR3 DNA sequence: TGCAGTGGCCCACCCGGGACTAGCCCCTACAATGAGCAGTTCTTC.

V usage is TRBV5-1 and J usage is TRBJ2-5; D not certain. Per the germline V gene, CDR1 is SGHRS and CDR2 is YFSETQ. Trimming cost V 5 bases and J 3 bases, with 11 bases left between them. The CDR3 sequence is 13 residues long. In DNA, the CDR3 is TGCGCCAGCAGAATTCACGGAGAAGAGACCCAGTACTTC. This sequence encodes CASRIHGEETQYF.

The chain uses TRBV11-2 and TRBJ2-1, with 12 bases identical to TRBD2. J gave up 9 bases and V 5 bases, and 14 bases lay outside the gene matches. Germline V lookup: CDR1 SGHAT, CDR2 FQNNGV. This CDR3 has 17 amino acids. The DNA of the CDR3 is TGTGCCAGCAGCCCCCACCCTAGCGGGAGGGCCGGCAGTGAGCAGTTCTTC. Translated, it gives CASSPHPSGRAGSEQFF.

This clonotype was observed a handful of times. The V call is TRBV7-2, the J call TRBJ2-7; 8 bases fit TRBD1. CDR3 length equals 16 residues. The germline CDR1 and CDR2 sequences are SGHTA and FQGNSA. J was trimmed by 4 bases and V by 5 bases; bases with no gene match: 13. CDR3 sequence reads: CASSAGGDRTIYEQYF. In DNA form, the CDR3 reads TGTGCCAGCAGCGCAGGAGGGGACAGGACAATTTACGAGCAGTACTTC.

This chain joins TRBV2 and TRBJ2-1; no clear D. The V and J ends lost 3 bases and 11 bases respectively, with 8 bases between them. The CDR3 runs 11 residues. Germline V gene sequence: CDR1 SNHLY, CDR2 FYNNEI. The CDR3 is CASSETSKQFF. CDR3 DNA sequence: TGTGCCAGCAGTGAGACTTCAAAGCAGTTCTTC. Combining the CDR3 with reference TRBV2 and TRBJ2-1 gives the whole variable domain EPEVTQTPSHQVTQMGQEVILRCVPISNHLYFYWYRQILGQKVEFLVSFYNNEISEKSEIFDDQFSVERPDGSNFTLKIRSTKLEDSAMYFCASSETSKQFFGPGTRLTVL.

This clonotype was counted a single time. V and J are TRBV19 and TRBJ2-5; 9 positions match TRBD2. The germline gives CDR1 LNHDA, CDR2 SQIVND (reference sequence). J gave up 2 bases and V 2 bases, and 6 bases lay outside the gene matches. The CDR3 contains 16 residues. The CDR3 loop reads CASSIIAGALQETQYF. The CDR3 DNA is TGTGCCAGTAGTATAATAGCGGGGGCCCTACAAGAGACCCAGTACTTC.

A few counts support this clonotype. The gene calls are TRBV5-4 and TRBJ1-6; the match to TRBD1 covers 7 bases. Germline lookup yields CDR1 SGHNT and CDR2 YYREEE (reference sequence). The length of the CDR3 is 16 residues. Trimming cost V 0 bases and J 4 bases; bases outside gene matches: 4. CDR3 residues: CASSLAAGGYNSPLHF. CDR3 in DNA: TGTGCCAGCAGCTTGGCAGCAGGGGGTTATAATTCACCCCTCCACTTT.

This clonotype was counted once. V is TRBV12-3 or TRBV12-4 and J is TRBJ1-1, with a possible D match to TRBD1 (6 bases). The CDR3 contains 13 residues. Trimming removed 5 bases from V and 5 bases from J, with 12 bases in between. In DNA, the CDR3 is TGTGCCAGCAGTCCTCGGACAGCTACTGAAGCTTTCTTT. Its translation is CASSPRTATEAFF.

The rearrangement joins TRBV7-9 to TRBJ2-7; 8 nucleotides align to TRBD2. The CDR3 has 14 residues. V lost 4 bases and J lost 2; bases outside the gene matches: 4. The germline CDR1 and CDR2 sequences are SEHNR and FQNEAQ (reference sequence). CDR3 amino acids: CASSSGLAAYEQYF. CDR3 DNA: TGTGCCAGCAGCTCCGGACTAGCAGCCTACGAGCAGTACTTC.

V usage is TRBV5-8 and J usage is TRBJ2-1; the D is unclear. V lost 7 bases to trimming and J lost 6 bases, with 14 bases between them. The germline CDR1 and CDR2 sequences are SGHTS and YDEGEE. There are 13 residues in the CDR3. The CDR3: CASVRVWGNEQFF. The CDR3 DNA reads as TGTGCCAGCGTAAGGGTGTGGGGCAATGAGCAGTTCTTC.